These T cell receptor beta chains were read from a single sample in a study of CD8 T cells in ankylosing spondylitis. TCRdb ran MiXCR on the 5' RACE reads and lists one entry per CDR3 protein. The sample lists about 220,000 distinct CDR3 sequences, around 17% occurring once. Sequencing used blood, either unsorted or a sorted T cell fraction (not recorded which). Receptors originate from a male donor with ankylosing spondylitis. The CDR3 runs from the conserved cysteine through the conserved F or W. The order of the fields is V gene, D gene, clone size, J gene, CDR3 DNA, CDR3 protein. D genes are given only for firm matches. Size is stated for part of the rows, as once, few or many counts, or as a class when the clone is expanded.

V gene: TRBV15; D gene: TRBD2; clone size: once; J gene: TRBJ2-7; CDR3 DNA: TGTGCCACCAGCACCCCGACTAGCGGGGACCACGAGCAGTACTTC; CDR3 protein: CATSTPTSGDHEQYF
V gene: TRBV11-2; D gene: NA; clone size: few; J gene: TRBJ2-1; CDR3 DNA: TGTGCCAGCAGCACCTTGGAGGGAGGCAATGAGCAGTTCTTC; CDR3 protein: CASSTLEGGNEQFF
V gene: TRBV27; D gene: TRBD2; clone size: many; J gene: TRBJ2-1; CDR3 DNA: TGTGCCAGCACGAGCGGGAGGGCGATCAATGAGCAGTTCTTC; CDR3 protein: CASTSGRAINEQFF
V gene: TRBV2; D gene: NA; clone size: many; J gene: TRBJ1-1; CDR3 DNA: TGTGCCAGCAGTGAAACGAACACTGAAGCTTTCTTT; CDR3 protein: CASSETNTEAFF
V gene: TRBV7-8; D gene: NA; clone size: many; J gene: TRBJ2-1; CDR3 DNA: TGTGCCAGCAGCCCGCCTGTTGGTTCCTACAATGAGCAGTTCTTC; CDR3 protein: CASSPPVGSYNEQFF
V gene: TRBV12-3/TRBV12-4; D gene: TRBD1; clone size: NA; J gene: TRBJ2-1; CDR3 DNA: TGTGCCAGCAGTTTATTTGGACAGGCCCAGGGGGATGAGCAGTTCTTC; CDR3 protein: CASSLFGQAQGDEQFF
V gene: TRBV3-1; D gene: NA; clone size: NA; J gene: TRBJ1-5; CDR3 DNA: TGTGCCAGCACCGGACAGCCGAAGGTTAAGCCCCAGCATTTT; CDR3 protein: CASTGQPKVKPQHF
V gene: TRBV7-6; D gene: TRBD1; clone size: NA; J gene: TRBJ2-1; CDR3 DNA: TGTGCCAGCAGCTCGACAGGGGTCGTTAGCTCCTACAATGAGCAGTTCTTC; CDR3 protein: CASSSTGVVSSYNEQFF
V gene: TRBV27; D gene: NA; clone size: many; J gene: TRBJ2-5; CDR3 DNA: TGTGCCAGCAGTTTGTCCGGGGAGACCCAGTACTTC; CDR3 protein: CASSLSGETQYF
V gene: TRBV7-9; D gene: NA; clone size: NA; J gene: TRBJ2-7; CDR3 DNA: TGTGCCAGCAGCCGGTCCTCAGAGCAGTACTTC; CDR3 protein: CASSRSSEQYF
V gene: TRBV7-6; D gene: NA; clone size: NA; J gene: TRBJ2-1; CDR3 DNA: TGTGCCAGCAGCTTCTGGAACGAGGCGTGGTTCTTC; CDR3 protein: CASSFWNEAWFF
V gene: TRBV19; D gene: TRBD2; clone size: NA; J gene: TRBJ2-7; CDR3 DNA: TGTGCCAGTAGTTTTTCACTAGCGGGAGCCTACGAGCAGTACTTC; CDR3 protein: CASSFSLAGAYEQYF
V gene: TRBV6-5; D gene: NA; clone size: few; J gene: TRBJ2-3; CDR3 DNA: TGTGCCAGCAGTCACTGGGAAAGAACAGATACGCAGTATTTT; CDR3 protein: CASSHWERTDTQYF
V gene: TRBV4-3; D gene: NA; clone size: NA; J gene: TRBJ1-2; CDR3 DNA: TGCGCCAGCAGCCAAGATAATGAAGTAAACTATGGCTACACCTTC; CDR3 protein: CASSQDNEVNYGYTF
V gene: TRBV6-5; D gene: NA; clone size: few; J gene: TRBJ2-7; CDR3 DNA: TGTGCCAGCAGTTACGGCAGGGGGGGGTACGAGCAGTACTTC; CDR3 protein: CASSYGRGGYEQYF
V gene: TRBV28; D gene: NA; clone size: NA; J gene: TRBJ2-5; CDR3 DNA: TGTGCCAGCAGTTTATGGAGAGGGGCCACGCCCGAAACCGTCGGGTACTTC; CDR3 protein: CASSLWRGATPETVGYF
V gene: TRBV29-1; D gene: TRBD1; clone size: many; J gene: TRBJ2-7; CDR3 DNA: TGCAGCGTTGTGGACAGGAGTGTTTTTGGCTACGAGCAGTACTTC; CDR3 protein: CSVVDRSVFGYEQYF
V gene: TRBV5-1; D gene: TRBD1; clone size: few; J gene: TRBJ2-3; CDR3 DNA: TGCGCCAGCAGCTCAAGGACAGGGGGTTTCCTCGCAGATACGCAGTATTTT; CDR3 protein: CASSSRTGGFLADTQYF
V gene: TRBV4-3; D gene: NA; clone size: few; J gene: TRBJ2-2; CDR3 DNA: TGCGCCAGCAGCCAAAACCGCGGGCACACCGGGGAGCTGTTTTTT; CDR3 protein: CASSQNRGHTGELFF
V gene: TRBV4-3; D gene: NA; clone size: NA; J gene: TRBJ2-1; CDR3 DNA: TGCGCCAGCAGCCCAGGGGTAGCGGCAGCATCGTTTAATGAGCAGTTCTTC; CDR3 protein: CASSPGVAAASFNEQFF
V gene: TRBV19; D gene: NA; clone size: NA; J gene: TRBJ2-7; CDR3 DNA: TGTGCCAGTAGTATCCGGGACGCCTTGACCTACGAGCAGTACTTC; CDR3 protein: CASSIRDALTYEQYF
V gene: TRBV30; D gene: NA; clone size: NA; J gene: TRBJ1-2; CDR3 DNA: TGTGCCTGGAGTGGTGGGACGGCTGGCGGCTATGGCTACACCTTC; CDR3 protein: CAWSGGTAGGYGYTF
V gene: TRBV4-3; D gene: NA; clone size: few; J gene: TRBJ2-5; CDR3 DNA: TGCGCCAGCAGCCAAGGACGGGTGCGGGAGACCCAGTACTTC; CDR3 protein: CASSQGRVRETQYF
V gene: TRBV12-3/TRBV12-4; D gene: TRBD2; clone size: NA; J gene: TRBJ2-5; CDR3 DNA: TGTGCCAGCAGTCATCGACTAGCGGAGGGACAAGAGACCCAGTACTTC; CDR3 protein: CASSHRLAEGQETQYF
V gene: TRBV13; D gene: NA; clone size: NA; J gene: TRBJ2-7; CDR3 DNA: TGTGCCAGCAGCTTAGGGGGCAGGGGCTACGAGCAGTACTTC; CDR3 protein: CASSLGGRGYEQYF
V gene: TRBV9; D gene: NA; clone size: NA; J gene: TRBJ2-7; CDR3 DNA: TGTGCCAGCAGCGTAACAGGGCAAAGCTCCTACGAGCAGTACTTC; CDR3 protein: CASSVTGQSSYEQYF
V gene: TRBV6-1; D gene: NA; clone size: few; J gene: TRBJ2-2; CDR3 DNA: TGTGCCAGCAGCCGACGCGTAAACACCGGGGAGCTGTTTTTT; CDR3 protein: CASSRRVNTGELFF
V gene: TRBV12-3/TRBV12-4; D gene: NA; clone size: NA; J gene: TRBJ2-1; CDR3 DNA: TGTGCCAGCACATCCCTCGAAGCTGAGCAGTTCTTC; CDR3 protein: CASTSLEAEQFF